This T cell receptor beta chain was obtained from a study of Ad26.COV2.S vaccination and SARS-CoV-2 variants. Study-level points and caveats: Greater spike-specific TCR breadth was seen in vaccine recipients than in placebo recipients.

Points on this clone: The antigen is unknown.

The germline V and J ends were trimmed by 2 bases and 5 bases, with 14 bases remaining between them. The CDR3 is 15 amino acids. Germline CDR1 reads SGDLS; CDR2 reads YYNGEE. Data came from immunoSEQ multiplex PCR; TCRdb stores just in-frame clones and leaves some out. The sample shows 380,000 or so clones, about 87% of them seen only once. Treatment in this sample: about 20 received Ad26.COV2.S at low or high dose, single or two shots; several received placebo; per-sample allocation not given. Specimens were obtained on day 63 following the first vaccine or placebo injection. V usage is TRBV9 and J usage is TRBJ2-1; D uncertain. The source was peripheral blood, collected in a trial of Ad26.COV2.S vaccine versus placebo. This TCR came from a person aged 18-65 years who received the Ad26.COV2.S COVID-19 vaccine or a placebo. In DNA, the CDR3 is TGTGCCAGCAGCGTTGAGAGTTGGGCGAACAATGAGCAGTTCTTC. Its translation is CASSVESWANNEQFF.